This TCR beta chain is from a study of Graves' ophthalmopathy and Graves' hyperthyroidism. Study as a whole: No treatment had been given when peripheral blood was collected at initial diagnosis. General study findings and limits: Blood also carried most expanded thyroid clonotypes exceeding 0.001 frequency.

The TCR beta CDR3 regions underwent amplification from RNA transcripts. Second-round multiplex PCR came after a first-round RT-PCR that employed HTBI primers. TCRdb reprocessed the multiplex PCR reads via MiXCR and lists one record per CDR3 protein. The repertoire holds hundreds of thousands of distinct CDR3 sequences, 22% seen once, with 7.1% in the top ten. The CDR3 has 16 residues. From germline, CDR1 is SGHVS and CDR2 FQNEAQ. The V and J ends lost 1 base and 0 bases, in that order; junction bases with no gene match: 3. In its sample, this clonotype was seen many times. What it binds is unknown. In this cohort's terms, stable hyperthyroidism meant no ophthalmopathy by 18 months of follow-up.

This receptor was identified in a woman between 18 and 30 years old with stable Graves' hyperthyroidism. Some clones in this sample may be carry-over from other donors' samples. The chain employs TRBV7-8 and TRBJ1-5; TRBD1 aligns across 7 bases. Sequencing input: peripheral blood. Written as DNA, the CDR3 is TGTGCCAGCAGCTTAGGACAGGGATATAGCAATCAGCCCCAGCATTTT. This gives the protein CASSLGQGYSNQPQHF.